These 3 T cell receptor beta chains share one sample of origin, sequenced in a study of early T cells in non-severe SARS-CoV-2 infection. TCRdb called the 5' RACE reads again in MiXCR, with one record for every CDR3 protein. The sample holds 30,000 to 45,000 distinct CDR3 sequences, roughly 5.4% seen once. Sequenced sample: whole blood. Receptors originate from an adult who was a healthcare worker with PCR-confirmed SARS-CoV-2 infection or an uninfected control (not recorded which).

This clonotype occurred many times. The chain carries TRBV12-3 or TRBV12-4 and TRBJ1-5; the D gene is possibly TRBD1 (6 bases). This CDR3 contains 14 residues. Trimming cost V 3 bases and J 4 bases, with 10 bases left between them. CDR3 residues: CASSFGTRNQPQHF. In nucleotides, the CDR3 is TGTGCCAGCAGTTTCGGGACACGTAATCAGCCCCAGCATTTT.

At least ten counts were recorded for this clonotype. The chain has TRBV25-1 and TRBJ2-7; D might be TRBD1 (6 bases). The germline CDR1 and CDR2 sequences are MGHDK and SYGVNS. The CDR3 totals 14 residues. V lost 8 bases to trimming and J lost 3 bases, with 17 bases between them. CDR3 DNA: TGTGCCAGCGCCCCCGAGGACAGCTACTACGAGCAGTACTTC. Translation gives CASAPEDSYYEQYF.

The chain is built from TRBV5-1 and TRBJ2-7, with a tentative D call TRBD1 (6 bases). V was cut by 0 bases and J by 6 bases, with 13 bases left in between. Germline V lookup: CDR1 SGHRS, CDR2 YFSETQ. The CDR3 contains 14 residues. For the CDR3, the DNA is TGCGCCAGCAGCTTGGGCGTAGAAGGGGGCGAGCAGTACTTC. This encodes CASSLGVEGGEQYF.